This T cell receptor (beta chain) was obtained from a study of tumor-infiltrating lymphocytes in primary liver carcinoma. Looking at the study overall: Patients comprised men and women whose ages fell between 30 and 69 years. Overall study results and limits: Overlap in tumor-adjacent and tumor-blood pairs fell below that of tumor region pairs.

A primer matching the constant region was used to make TCR beta cDNA from approximately 0.45 ug of total RNA. Amplification in three nested multiplex PCR rounds with slightly modified ARM-PCR gave rise to TCR beta libraries. Researchers ran the first two PCR rounds for about 11 cycles each with TRBV1-TRBV30 forward primers and a C-beta reverse primer. Each CDR3 protein gets one entry after TCRdb re-called the multiplex PCR reads with MiXCR. Of 110,000 or so distinct CDR3 sequences in the sample, around 84% were seen once. From about 19-30 mg of unsorted bulk tissue, DNA and RNA were co-extracted together. On this clonotype: What it recognizes is unknown. Its ends do not fully match the called genes, so a read error is possible.

Germline V gives CDR1 MDHEN, CDR2 SYDVKM. The CDR3 has 17 amino acids. The source material was liver tumor tissue from sampling region 3. Indicated subset: tumor region T3, left-lateral pole. This TCR came from a man between 40 and 49 years old with primary liver carcinoma and hepatitis B virus infection. The chain has TRBV28 and TRBJ2-3, with D possibly being TRBD2 (5 bases). The CDR3 DNA reads TGTGCCAACAGTTTAACGACCGTGGGAATTAGCGCAGATACGCAGTATTTT. It codes for CANSLTTVGISADTQYF.